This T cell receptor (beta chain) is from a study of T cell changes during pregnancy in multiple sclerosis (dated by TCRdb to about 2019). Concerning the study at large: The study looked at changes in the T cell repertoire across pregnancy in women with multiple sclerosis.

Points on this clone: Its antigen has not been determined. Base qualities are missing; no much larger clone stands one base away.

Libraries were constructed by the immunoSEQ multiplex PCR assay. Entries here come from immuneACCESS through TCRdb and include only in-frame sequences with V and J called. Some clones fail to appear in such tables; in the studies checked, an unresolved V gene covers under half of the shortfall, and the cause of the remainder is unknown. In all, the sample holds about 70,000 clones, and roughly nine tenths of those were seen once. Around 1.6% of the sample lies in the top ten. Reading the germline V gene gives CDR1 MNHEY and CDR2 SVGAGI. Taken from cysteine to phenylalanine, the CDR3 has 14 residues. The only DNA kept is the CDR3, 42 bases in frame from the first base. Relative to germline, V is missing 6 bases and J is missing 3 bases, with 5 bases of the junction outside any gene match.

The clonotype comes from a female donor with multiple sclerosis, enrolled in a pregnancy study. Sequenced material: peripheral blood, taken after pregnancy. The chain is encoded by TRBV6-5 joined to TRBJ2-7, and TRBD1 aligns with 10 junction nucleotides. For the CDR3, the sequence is CASRQGQGVYEQYF. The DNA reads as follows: TGTGCCAGCAGACAAGGACAGGGGGTCTACGAGCAGTACTTC.